The 32 T cell receptor beta chains below all came from one sample that was sequenced in a study of shared clonotypes between healthy human individuals. This table comes from immunoSEQ multiplex PCR, and its TCRdb copy is limited to in-frame clones, with some not included. The sample contains more than 2 million clones, around 93% of which appear only once. Selected positively for CCR7 and CD45RO-negative, naive CD8 cells excluded terminally differentiated effector memory CD45RA+ cells. The sequenced sample consisted of naive CD8+ T cells from PBMCs. These receptors all come from a man aged 18 to 29 in good health. Some clones in this sample may be carry-over from other donors' samples.

The V call is TRBV5-8, the J call TRBJ1-5, with D possibly TRBD1 on 6 matching bases. Trimming shortened V by 4 bases and J by 4 bases, and 24 bases separated the two germline ends. The CDR3 spans 18 residues. Germline lookup yields CDR1 SGHTS and CDR2 YDEGEE. DNA of the CDR3: TGTGCCAGCAGCAGGGAGGGGGGATGGACTGACTCGAATCAGCCCCAGCATTTT. Its protein is CASSREGGWTDSNQPQHF.

This clone has more than one count but fewer than ten. This sample includes further DNA sequences coding for the same CDR3. The chain joins TRBV4-3 to TRBJ1-1, with unresolved D. The germline gives CDR1 LGHNA, CDR2 YSLEER. The V end lost 1 base, the J end lost 1 base, and 4 bases lay between the germline ends. CDR3 length equals 13 residues. CDR3: CASSQGENTEAFF. CDR3 bases: TGCGCCAGCAGCCAAGGAGAGAACACTGAAGCTTTCTTT.

The chain is built from TRBV28 and TRBJ1-1; D remains ambiguous. V was trimmed by 11 bases and J by 4 bases, leaving 23 bases between them. The CDR3 is 15 amino acids. Per the germline V gene, CDR1 is MDHEN and CDR2 is SYDVKM. The CDR3 loop is CASALYDKGGTEAFF. CDR3 coding DNA: TGTGCCTCAGCGCTTTACGACAAGGGAGGCACTGAAGCTTTCTTT.

J is TRBJ2-5 and V is TRBV7-8; TRBD2 matches at 11 bases. The CDR3 is made up of 16 amino acids. CDR1 is SGHVS, CDR2 FQNEAQ, per germline. Losses at the gene ends were 5 bases for V and 2 bases for J; bases not matched to a gene: 7. Here the CDR3 DNA reads TGTGCCAGCAGCGGCCGACTAGCGGGGATTCAAGAGACCCAGTACTTC. It codes for CASSGRLAGIQETQYF.

This clone was found once. This chain joins TRBV28 and TRBJ2-7; D is perhaps TRBD1 (6 bases). CDR3 length: 13 amino acids. The V gene's germline CDR1 is MDHEN and CDR2 SYDVKM. The V gene lost 5 bases and the J gene lost 6 bases, with 14 bases spanning the gap. CDR3 protein: CASSQRGYGEQYF. Written as DNA, the CDR3 is TGTGCCAGCAGTCAGAGGGGGTATGGCGAGCAGTACTTC.

Remarks on this clone: In the same sample, other DNA sequences code for this CDR3. The CDR3 here is CASSVGGGTTDTQYF. As DNA, the CDR3 is TGTGCCAGCAGCGTAGGCGGGGGCACCACAGATACGCAGTATTTT. The chain combines TRBV9 with TRBJ2-3; D may be TRBD2 (7 bases). The germline V gene encodes CDR1 SGDLS and CDR2 YYNGEE. V lost 0 bases to trimming and J lost 2 bases, with 10 bases between them. The CDR3 spans 15 residues.

Comments on this clone: The sample holds other DNA sequences that translate to the same CDR3. The CDR3 DNA sequence: TGTGCCAGCAGTTTAGGGGGGGTCTACGAGCAGTACTTC. Its translation is CASSLGGVYEQYF. J is TRBJ2-7 and V is TRBV28, with 7 positions matching TRBD2. The CDR3 has 13 residues. Trimming cost V 2 bases and J 3 bases; bases outside gene matches: 1. Germline loops: CDR1 MDHEN, CDR2 SYDVKM.

About this clone: The sample contains more than one DNA sequence encoding this CDR3. The rearrangement joins TRBV27 to TRBJ1-1; D is possibly TRBD1 (5 bases). This CDR3 spans 14 amino acids. The V and J ends lost 3 bases and 1 base respectively, with 9 bases between them. In germline, CDR1 is MNHEY, CDR2 SMNVEV (reference sequence). CDR3 loop: CASSFLQGNTEAFF. The CDR3 coding sequence is TGTGCCAGCAGTTTCCTCCAGGGGAACACTGAAGCTTTCTTT.

The J gene is TRBJ1-5, the V gene TRBV5-5; D not certain. Trimming took 0 bases from V and 7 from J, leaving 11 bases between them. Germline V gene data show CDR1 as SGHKS and CDR2 as YYEKEE (reference sequence). The CDR3 extends over 14 amino acids. CDR3 loop: CASSLAQLGQPQHF. DNA of the CDR3: TGTGCCAGCAGCTTGGCCCAACTAGGGCAGCCCCAGCATTTT. Full variable domain (outside the CDR3, taken from reference TRBV5-5 and TRBJ1-5): DAGVTQSPTHLIKTRGQQVTLRCSPISGHKSVSWYQQVLGQGPQFIFQYYEKEERGRGNFPDRFSARQFPNYSSELNVNALLLGDSALYLCASSLAQLGQPQHFGDGTRLSIL.

In this sample, this clone turned up a few times. The V and J genes are TRBV11-2 and TRBJ1-1; D ambiguous. The CDR3 length is 15 residues. The V end lost 0 bases, the J end lost 2 bases, and 10 bases lay between the germline ends. Germline-derived CDR1 and CDR2 are SGHAT and FQNNGV. CDR3 region: CASSLEGWVNTEAFF. The DNA for the CDR3 is TGTGCCAGCAGCTTAGAAGGTTGGGTAAACACTGAAGCTTTCTTT.

V and J are TRBV2 and TRBJ2-3, with TRBD2 identical over 7 bases. Trimming removed 2 bases from V and 4 bases from J; junction bases left unmatched: 24. The germline V gene has CDR1 SNHLY and CDR2 FYNNEI. CDR3 length equals 21 residues. The CDR3 is CASSELLTGRGRRWLADTQYF. CDR3 nucleotide sequence: TGTGCCAGCAGTGAACTCCTTACAGGCCGCGGGAGAAGGTGGTTGGCAGATACGCAGTATTTT.

The chain combines TRBV7-8 with TRBJ2-3; 7 bases are a match to TRBD2. This CDR3 contains 18 residues. CDR1 is SGHVS, CDR2 FQNEAQ, per germline. J was trimmed by 1 base and V by 1 base; bases with no gene match: 11. CDR3 in amino acids: CASSLVAGVGLGTDTQYF. The CDR3 DNA follows: TGTGCCAGCAGCTTAGTGGCGGGAGTGGGTTTGGGCACAGATACGCAGTATTTT.

The genes are TRBV9 and TRBJ2-7; unclear D gene. V lost 3 bases, J lost 1 base, and 8 bases lay in between. CDR3 length equals 13 residues. The germline gives CDR1 SGDLS, CDR2 YYNGEE. In DNA form, the CDR3 reads TGTGCCAGCAGCGGGATGTCTTCCTACGAGCAGTACTTC. Its protein product is CASSGMSSYEQYF.

The chain employs TRBV11-3 and TRBJ2-7, with D maybe TRBD2 (6 bases). V lost 5 bases and J lost 6, with 20 bases in between. The CDR3 totals 15 residues. Germline V gene sequence: CDR1 SGHNT, CDR2 YENEEA. The CDR3 region has the DNA TGTGCCAGCAGCCTCAGACCGGGACTGGGTGGCGAGCAGTACTTC. Protein sequence: CASSLRPGLGGEQYF.

The chain is built from TRBV9 and TRBJ2-5, with D possibly matching TRBD1 (6 bases). The V end lost 4 bases, the J end lost 4 bases, and 23 bases lay between the germline ends. Germline CDR1 is SGDLS and CDR2 is YYNGEE. This CDR3 has 17 amino acids. The CDR3, as DNA: TGTGCCAGCAGCTCACCATCCTACAGGGCACGGGGAGAGACCCAGTACTTC. It translates to CASSSPSYRARGETQYF. The complete variable domain, with remaining parts taken from reference TRBV9 and TRBJ2-5, reads DSGVTQTPKHLITATGQRVTLRCSPRSGDLSVYWYQQSLDQGLQFLIQYYNGEERAKGNILERFSAQQFPDLHSELNLSSLELGDSALYFCASSSPSYRARGETQYFGPGTRLLVL.

The V and J genes are TRBV7-9 and TRBJ2-7; 8 bases line up with TRBD1. This CDR3 has 13 amino acids. The germline V gene has CDR1 SEHNR and CDR2 FQNEAQ (reference sequence). The V gene end was trimmed by 5 bases and the J gene end by 2 bases; junction bases not matched to a gene: 2. CDR3 loop: CASSADRAYEQYF. CDR3 nucleotide sequence: TGTGCCAGCAGCGCGGACAGGGCCTACGAGCAGTACTTC.

The rearrangement links TRBV7-9 to TRBJ2-7; D tentatively reads TRBD1 or TRBD2 (5 bases each). CDR1 is SEHNR, CDR2 FQNEAQ, per germline (reference sequence). Trimming stripped 5 bases from V and 3 bases from J, with 20 bases between. There are 16 residues in the CDR3. This chain's CDR3 is CASSPVGPTPYYEQYF. CDR3 coding DNA: TGTGCCAGCAGCCCCGTGGGACCGACCCCTTACTACGAGCAGTACTTC.

The sample holds a few counts of this clone. The chain uses TRBV6-4 and TRBJ2-7; 9 positions agree with TRBD2. Germline CDR1 is MRHNA and CDR2 is SNTAGT. The ends lost 6 bases at V and 0 bases at J; junction bases unmatched: 6. There are 15 residues in the CDR3. CDR3 in amino acids: CASSELAGSSYEQYF. Written as DNA, the CDR3 is TGTGCCAGCAGCGAACTAGCGGGTTCCTCCTACGAGCAGTACTTC.

This clone was detected once. This sequence joins TRBV28 and TRBJ2-7; no firm D call. Germline V CDR1 and CDR2: MDHEN, SYDVKM. V was cut by 8 bases and J by 0 bases, with 14 bases left in between. The CDR3 totals 14 residues. CDR3 residues: CASGAIGNSYEQYF. The CDR3 DNA sequence: TGTGCCAGCGGAGCCATTGGCAACTCCTACGAGCAGTACTTC.

The chain is built from TRBV19 and TRBJ2-1; D is perhaps TRBD1 (5 bases). This CDR3 is 16 amino acids long. V gave up 2 bases and J gave up 5 bases, with 16 bases separating them. Germline V gene sequence: CDR1 LNHDA, CDR2 SQIVND (reference sequence). In DNA, the CDR3 is TGTGCCAGTAGTATATGGGGCGCCGGGCCCCACAATGAGCAGTTCTTC. This translates into CASSIWGAGPHNEQFF.

For this clone: In the same sample, other DNA sequences code for this CDR3. The CDR3 is CASSQERGSYEQYF. Written as DNA, the CDR3 is TGTGCCAGCAGCCAAGAGAGGGGCTCCTACGAGCAGTACTTC. The J gene is TRBJ2-7, the V gene TRBV14; D tentatively fits TRBD1 or TRBD2 (5 bases each). The CDR3 spans 14 residues. Trimming stripped 0 bases from V and 0 bases from J, with 6 bases between. CDR1 is SGHDN, CDR2 FVKESK, per germline. The full variable domain, with the rest looked up from reference TRBV14 and TRBJ2-7, is EAGVTQFPSHSVIEKGQTVTLRCDPISGHDNLYWYRRVMGKEIKFLLHFVKESKQDESGMPNNRFLAERTGGTYSTLKVQPAELEDSGVYFCASSQERGSYEQYFGPGTRLTVT.

The table lists this clone with a count of one. The V gene is TRBV28, the J gene TRBJ1-2; no firm D call. CDR3 length equals 14 residues. The V end lost 6 bases, the J end lost 3 bases, and 14 bases lay between the germline ends. The V gene's germline CDR1 is MDHEN and CDR2 SYDVKM. The chain's CDR3 is CASSRPKEYYGYTF. The CDR3 coding sequence is TGTGCCAGCAGCCGACCTAAGGAGTACTATGGCTACACCTTC.

The CDR3 nucleotides are TGTGCCAGCGGCTTCGACAGGGGGAACGCCTACAATGAGCAGTTCTTC. Encoded protein: CASGFDRGNAYNEQFF. The chain carries TRBV28 and TRBJ2-1, with TRBD1 matching 9 bases. The CDR3 consists of 16 residues. Trimming at V came to 8 bases and at J to 2 bases, leaving 10 bases not matched to a gene. CDR1 is MDHEN and CDR2 is SYDVKM in the germline V gene.

The chain joins TRBV6-5 to TRBJ2-3, with D unresolved. The germline gives CDR1 MNHEY, CDR2 SVGAGI. Trimming took 0 bases from V and 2 from J, leaving 6 bases between them. The CDR3 runs 14 residues. The CDR3 nucleotides read TGTGCCAGCAGTTACTCGAAGCCCACAGATACGCAGTATTTT. Its translation: CASSYSKPTDTQYF.

A single count supports this clone. Distinct nucleotide sequences in the sample also encode this CDR3. The J gene is TRBJ2-1, the V gene TRBV5-1; perhaps TRBD1 as D (6 bases). Germline V gives CDR1 SGHRS, CDR2 YFSETQ. The CDR3 extends over 15 amino acids. V was trimmed by 0 bases and J by 2 bases, leaving 9 bases between them. The DNA for the CDR3 is TGCGCCAGCAGCTTGGACAGGGCCACCTACAATGAGCAGTTCTTC. This sequence encodes CASSLDRATYNEQFF.

V and J are TRBV9 and TRBJ2-1, with D hard to call. CDR3 length: 15 amino acids. CDR1 and CDR2 from the germline V gene are SGDLS and YYNGEE. Trimming shortened V by 5 bases and J by 0 bases, and 12 bases separated the two germline ends. For the CDR3, the DNA is TGTGCCAGCAGGTCTGGCTTGAGCTCCTACAATGAGCAGTTCTTC. This gives the protein CASRSGLSSYNEQFF.

CDR3 DNA sequence: TGTGCCAGCAGTGAAATCGACGGAGTACTCTCCTACGAGCAGTACTTC. Translating gives CASSEIDGVLSYEQYF. The chain links TRBV6-1 to TRBJ2-7; unclear D gene. The CDR3 runs to 16 residues. Germline lookup yields CDR1 MNHNS and CDR2 SASEGT. V gave up 2 bases and J gave up 0 bases, with 14 bases separating them.

The chain combines TRBV7-9 with TRBJ2-1; D not resolved. V was cut by 4 bases and J by 0 bases, with 10 bases left in between. The germline CDR1 and CDR2 sequences are SEHNR and FQNEAQ (reference sequence). This CDR3 region has 15 residues. The CDR3 reads CASSWLDGSYNEQFF. The DNA of the CDR3 is TGTGCCAGCAGCTGGCTAGACGGCTCCTACAATGAGCAGTTCTTC.

The V call is TRBV7-9, the J call TRBJ2-1; unclear D gene. This CDR3 contains 14 residues. Germline CDR1 and CDR2: SEHNR and FQNEAQ (reference sequence). V was clipped by 1 base and J by 4 bases, with 8 bases between them. The CDR3 region has the DNA TGTGCCAGCAGCTTAGTGGCTCTGTACAATGAGCAGTTCTTC. This encodes CASSLVALYNEQFF.

The chain carries TRBV7-6 and TRBJ2-7; 8 bases match TRBD1. This CDR3 spans 14 amino acids. Germline CDR1 reads SGHVS; CDR2 reads FNYEAQ. J was trimmed by 3 bases and V by 3 bases; bases with no gene match: 4. CDR3 amino acids: CASSLGDRFYEQYF. The DNA for the CDR3 is TGTGCCAGCAGCTTGGGGGACAGGTTCTACGAGCAGTACTTC.

J is TRBJ2-7 and V is TRBV9; unclear D gene. The CDR3 runs to 13 residues. Germline loops: CDR1 SGDLS, CDR2 YYNGEE. V was clipped by 3 bases and J by 7 bases, with 14 bases between them. This chain's CDR3 is CASSDLLGLEQYF. The DNA for the CDR3 is TGTGCCAGCAGCGATCTGCTGGGTTTAGAGCAGTACTTC.

V usage is TRBV7-9 and J usage is TRBJ2-7; TRBD1 agrees at 11 bases. CDR3 size: 17 residues. Losses at the gene ends were 1 base for V and 0 bases for J; bases not matched to a gene: 5. CDR1 is SEHNR, CDR2 FQNEAQ, per germline (reference sequence). In DNA form, the CDR3 reads TGTGCCAGCAGCTTAGATCTGGGGACAGGGGGCTCCTACGAGCAGTACTTC. Encoded protein: CASSLDLGTGGSYEQYF.